One T cell receptor beta chain is described in this entry. Per the authors' pipeline: Reference gene primer amplification in the assay estimated nucleated cell counts. The repertoire was sequenced with immunoSEQ multiplex PCR; TCRdb's copy has only in-frame clones and lacks some. V and J calls and clone size are those listed in that table; D and trimming were worked out from the DNA. The table records approximately 300,000 clones, 90% of them present only once. Ages ranged from about 18 to 89 years, with residence in around 24 US areas. The CDR3 has 16 residues. Looked up from germline, CDR1 is SGHDT and CDR2 is YYEEEE. V shed 5 bases and J shed 4 bases, with 20 bases lying between them. These data come from a study of blood T cell repertoires in COVID-19. Overall study: Sources were T cells, B-cell-depleted T cells, or PBMCs; the material itself was cDNA or gDNA.

The rearrangement uses TRBV5-6 and TRBJ2-3; weak D call: TRBD2 (6 bases). The sample consisted of PBMCs or T cells enriched from blood (not recorded which). This TCR was sampled from a woman aged 25-40 years who had been exposed to COVID-19. The CDR3 here is CASSPMGLAWSDTQYF. The CDR3 DNA follows: TGTGCCAGCAGTCCCATGGGTCTAGCGTGGTCAGATACGCAGTATTTT.